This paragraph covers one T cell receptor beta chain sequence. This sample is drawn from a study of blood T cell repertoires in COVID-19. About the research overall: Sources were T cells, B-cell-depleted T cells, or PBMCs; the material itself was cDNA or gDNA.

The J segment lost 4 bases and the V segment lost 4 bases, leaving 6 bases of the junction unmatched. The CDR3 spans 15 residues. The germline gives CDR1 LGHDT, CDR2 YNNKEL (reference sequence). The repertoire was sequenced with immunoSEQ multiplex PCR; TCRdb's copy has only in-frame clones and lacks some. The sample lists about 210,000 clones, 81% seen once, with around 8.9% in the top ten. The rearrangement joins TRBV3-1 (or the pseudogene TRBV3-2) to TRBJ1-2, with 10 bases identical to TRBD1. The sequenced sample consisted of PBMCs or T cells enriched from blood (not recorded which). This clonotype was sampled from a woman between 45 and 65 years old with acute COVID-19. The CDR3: CASSPGQGDGYGYTF. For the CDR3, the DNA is TGTGCCAGCAGCCCTGGACAGGGGGACGGCTATGGCTACACCTTC.